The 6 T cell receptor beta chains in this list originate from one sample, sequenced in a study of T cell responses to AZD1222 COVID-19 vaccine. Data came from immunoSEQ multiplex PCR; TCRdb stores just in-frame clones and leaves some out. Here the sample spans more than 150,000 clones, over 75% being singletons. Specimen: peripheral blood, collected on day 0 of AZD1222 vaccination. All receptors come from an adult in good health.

CDR3 nucleotide sequence: TGTGCCAGCAGTGAAGTAGACAGAAACTATGGCTACACCTTC. Translating gives CASSEVDRNYGYTF. The chain joins TRBV2 to TRBJ1-2; a weak D match, TRBD1 (5 bases). Germline loops: CDR1 SNHLY, CDR2 FYNNEI. The V end lost 1 base, the J end lost 2 bases, and 8 bases lay between the germline ends. The CDR3 runs 14 residues.

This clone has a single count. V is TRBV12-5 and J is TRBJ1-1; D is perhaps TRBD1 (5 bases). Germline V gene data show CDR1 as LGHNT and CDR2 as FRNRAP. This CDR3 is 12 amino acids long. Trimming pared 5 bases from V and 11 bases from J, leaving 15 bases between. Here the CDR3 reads CASGPRWGRAFF. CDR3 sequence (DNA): TGTGCTAGTGGTCCGCGTTGGGGGAGGGCTTTCTTT.

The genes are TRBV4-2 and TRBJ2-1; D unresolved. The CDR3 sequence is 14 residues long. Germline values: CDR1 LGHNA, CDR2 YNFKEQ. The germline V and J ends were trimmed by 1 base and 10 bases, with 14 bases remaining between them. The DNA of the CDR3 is TGTGCCAGCAGCCAAGTTATGGGGTCCCAGGAGCAGTTCTTC. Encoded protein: CASSQVMGSQEQFF.

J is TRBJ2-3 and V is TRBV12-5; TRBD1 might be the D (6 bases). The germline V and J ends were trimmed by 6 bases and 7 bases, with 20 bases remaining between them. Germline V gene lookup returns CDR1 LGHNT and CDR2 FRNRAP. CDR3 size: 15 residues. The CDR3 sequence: CASGPPIRTENTQYF. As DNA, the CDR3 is TGTGCTAGTGGCCCCCCCATTAGGACAGAGAATACGCAGTATTTT.

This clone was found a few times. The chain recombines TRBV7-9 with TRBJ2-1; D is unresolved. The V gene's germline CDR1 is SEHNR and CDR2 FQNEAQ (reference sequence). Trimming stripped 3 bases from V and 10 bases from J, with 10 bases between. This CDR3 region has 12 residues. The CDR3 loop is CASSLGPREQFF. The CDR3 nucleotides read TGTGCCAGCAGCTTGGGCCCTCGGGAGCAGTTCTTC.

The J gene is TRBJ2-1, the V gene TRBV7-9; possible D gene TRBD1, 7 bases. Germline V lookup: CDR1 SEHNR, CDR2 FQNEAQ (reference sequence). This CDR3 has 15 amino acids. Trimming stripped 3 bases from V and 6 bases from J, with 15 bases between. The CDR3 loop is CASSFWTGGVNEQFF. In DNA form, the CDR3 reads TGTGCCAGCAGCTTCTGGACAGGAGGGGTCAATGAGCAGTTCTTC.